This entry lists 7 T cell receptor beta chains sequenced from one sample in a study of cytomegalovirus exposure and HLA in healthy donors. Generated by immunoSEQ multiplex PCR, the TCRdb table keeps only in-frame clones and is missing some. The sample shows 330,000 or so clones, 86% of them seen only once. The sequencing input was PBMCs. The receptor source for this set is a woman aged 18-29 years in good health and CMV-seronegative.

The gene calls are TRBV5-1 and TRBJ1-2; D is perhaps TRBD1 (5 bases). Per germline, CDR1 SGHRS and CDR2 YFSETQ. The length of the CDR3 is 15 residues. Trimming cost V 4 bases and J 4 bases, with 17 bases left between them. The CDR3 is CASSPDGGEFYGYTF. The CDR3 region has the DNA TGCGCCAGCAGCCCGGATGGAGGGGAGTTCTATGGCTACACCTTC.

The chain joins TRBV6-1 to TRBJ1-3; D perhaps matches TRBD1 (6 bases). CDR3 size: 13 residues. Germline CDR1 and CDR2: MNHNS and SASEGT. Trimming left V 4 bases short and J 2 bases short, with 6 bases between. The CDR3 loop is CASSGDTGNTIYF. For the CDR3, the DNA is TGTGCCAGCAGTGGGGACACTGGAAACACCATATATTTT.

The chain links TRBV28 to TRBJ2-7; the D gene is possibly TRBD2 (5 bases). The germline CDR1 and CDR2 sequences are MDHEN and SYDVKM. V lost 3 bases and J lost 0, with 9 bases in between. The length of the CDR3 is 14 residues. CDR3 sequence reads: CASSFGESSYEQYF. For the CDR3, the DNA is TGTGCCAGCAGTTTTGGGGAGAGCTCCTACGAGCAGTACTTC.

This clone has only a few counts. The V and J genes are TRBV20-1 and TRBJ1-1, with D hard to call. The CDR3 loop spans 10 amino acids. Trimming cost V 6 bases and J 3 bases, with 5 bases left between them. Germline CDR1 DFQATT, CDR2 SNEGSKA (reference sequence). CDR3 residues: CSASYTEAFF. CDR3 nucleotide sequence: TGCAGTGCCAGTTACACTGAAGCTTTCTTT.

The chain carries TRBV11-2 and TRBJ2-7; TRBD2 matches 9 bases. Per germline, CDR1 SGHAT and CDR2 FQNNGV. CDR3 length: 19 residues. The ends lost 1 base at V and 0 bases at J; junction bases unmatched: 13. As DNA, the CDR3 is TGTGCCAGCAGCTTAGGGGTGACTAGCGGATATTTGAGCTCCTACGAGCAGTACTTC. Translating it yields CASSLGVTSGYLSSYEQYF.

The chain joins TRBV7-3 to TRBJ2-3; possibly TRBD1 for D (6 bases). Germline V gene lookup returns CDR1 SGHTA and CDR2 FQGTGA. This CDR3 is 14 amino acids long. Trimming removed 1 base from V and 2 bases from J, with 7 bases in between. The CDR3 sequence is CASSLKGVTDTQYF. DNA of the CDR3: TGTGCCAGCAGCTTAAAGGGGGTCACAGATACGCAGTATTTT.

The J gene is TRBJ2-3, the V gene TRBV28, with 9 bases matching TRBD2. Looked up from germline, CDR1 is MDHEN and CDR2 is SYDVKM. CDR3 length: 16 residues. V lost 1 base, J lost 2 bases, and 4 bases stayed unmatched. The CDR3 protein is CASSLSAGGTTDTQYF. In nucleotides, the CDR3 is TGTGCCAGCAGTTTATCGGCGGGAGGGACCACAGATACGCAGTATTTT.